Below are 27 T cell receptor beta chains sequenced from a single sample in a study of radiation and T cells in renal cell carcinoma. Assay used: immunoSEQ multiplex PCR; TCRdb lists only in-frame clones, some missing. The sample has about 20,000 clones, roughly half seen once. Treatment described: 15 Gy SBRT to primary tumor, nephrectomy 4 weeks later. The material was tumor tissue, obtained from a patient whose treatment included radiotherapy and nephrectomy. These receptors all stem from a woman between 50 and 59 years old with renal cell carcinoma.

V usage is TRBV19 and J usage is TRBJ2-3, with D maybe TRBD1 (6 bases). Trimming stripped 5 bases from V and 5 bases from J, with 11 bases between. This CDR3 comprises 13 residues. Per germline, CDR1 LNHDA and CDR2 SQIVND (reference sequence). The CDR3 DNA reads TGTGCCAGTAGTTCCGCGACAGGAGATACGCAGTATTTT. It encodes CASSSATGDTQYF.

This clone qualifies as medium-sized. This chain joins TRBV6-6 and TRBJ1-1; D unresolved. This CDR3 region has 13 residues. Germline values: CDR1 MNHNY, CDR2 SVGAGI (reference sequence). V lost 6 bases and J 12 bases, leaving 20 bases between the germline ends. CDR3 residues: CASRPFGQVKTFF. The CDR3 DNA sequence: TGTGCCAGCAGGCCGTTCGGTCAGGTTAAGACTTTCTTT.

There are a few counts of this clone. This sequence joins TRBV4-2 and TRBJ1-1; 7 bases agree with TRBD1. This CDR3 region has 13 residues. Unmatched junction bases numbered 3, after V lost 5 bases and J lost 3 bases. Germline-derived CDR1 and CDR2 are LGHNA and YNFKEQ. This chain's CDR3 is CASSAGGHTEAFF. The CDR3 nucleotides read TGTGCCAGCAGCGCAGGGGGGCACACTGAAGCTTTCTTT.

This clone was found a few times. This chain connects TRBV11-3 to TRBJ2-3; TRBD2 aligns across 7 bases. From germline, CDR1 is SGHNT and CDR2 YENEEA. V lost 5 bases and J lost 0; bases outside the gene matches: 5. This CDR3 is built from 15 residues. The CDR3 spells CASSAGVTSTDTQYF. CDR3 nucleotide sequence: TGTGCCAGCAGCGCGGGGGTTACTAGCACAGATACGCAGTATTTT.

The J gene is TRBJ1-6, the V gene TRBV6-1; 7 positions match TRBD1. The CDR3 has 12 residues. In germline, CDR1 is MNHNS, CDR2 SASEGT. Trimming took 6 bases from V and 10 from J; bases not matched to a gene: 3. The CDR3 region is CASRTGRSPLHF. DNA of the CDR3: TGTGCCAGCAGGACAGGGAGGTCACCCCTCCACTTT.

Here the CDR3 reads CASSSRDVFPYGYTF. In DNA form, the CDR3 reads TGTGCCAGCAGCTCCCGGGACGTCTTCCCTTATGGCTACACCTTC. The gene calls are TRBV7-9 and TRBJ1-2; tentative D call: TRBD1 (5 bases). V was trimmed by 4 bases and J by 5 bases, leaving 17 bases between them. CDR3 length: 15 amino acids. CDR1 is SEHNR, CDR2 FQNEAQ, per germline (reference sequence). Combining the CDR3 with reference TRBV7-9 and TRBJ1-2 gives the whole variable domain DTGVSQNPRHKITKRGQNVTFRCDPISEHNRLYWYRQTLGQGPEFLTYFQNEAQLEKSRLLSDRFSAERPKGSFSTLEIQRTEQGDSAMYLCASSSRDVFPYGYTFGSGTRLTVV.

The gene calls are TRBV5-5 and TRBJ2-3; the D is unclear. This CDR3 is built from 11 residues. The V end lost 5 bases, the J end lost 4 bases, and 5 bases lay between the germline ends. Germline assignment: CDR1 SGHKS and CDR2 YYEKEE (reference sequence). The CDR3 DNA reads TGTGCCAGCAGGGGTTCAGATACGCAGTATTTT. This sequence encodes CASRGSDTQYF.

This clone has a count of ten or more. V usage is TRBV13 and J usage is TRBJ2-5, with D perhaps matching TRBD1 or TRBD2 (5 bases each). Germline V gives CDR1 PRHDT, CDR2 FYEKMQ (reference sequence). The germline V and J ends were trimmed by 8 bases and 4 bases, with 14 bases remaining between them. There are 13 residues in the CDR3. CDR3 in amino acids: CASGRWGTETQYF. CDR3 in DNA: TGTGCCAGCGGCCGATGGGGGACAGAGACCCAGTACTTC.

This chain uses TRBV30 with TRBJ1-5, with D hard to call. CDR1 GTSNPN and CDR2 SVGIG come from the germline V gene (reference sequence). Trimming took off 0 bases at V and 3 bases at J, with 6 bases between the two ends. This CDR3 has 13 amino acids. The CDR3, as DNA: TGTGCCTGGAGTGTCGGATTCAATCAGCCCCAGCATTTT. Encoded protein: CAWSVGFNQPQHF. The full variable domain, its missing parts supplied by reference TRBV30 and TRBJ1-5, is SQTIHQWPATLVQPVGSPLSLECTVEGTSNPNLYWYRQAAGRGLQLLFYSVGIGQISSEVPQNLSASRPQDRQFILSSKKLLLSDSGFYLCAWSVGFNQPQHFGDGTRLSIL.

The chain combines TRBV30 with TRBJ2-7, with 8 bases lining up with TRBD2. The J segment lost 3 bases and the V segment lost 1 base, leaving 8 bases of the junction unmatched. The CDR3 runs to 15 residues. Germline V gene sequence: CDR1 GTSNPN, CDR2 SVGIG (reference sequence). The DNA for the CDR3 is TGTGCCTGGAGTGCCCCGGGGGGGCTAGGCTACGAGCAGTACTTC. Translating gives CAWSAPGGLGYEQYF.

This clone was seen just once. Compared with germline, one end of the junction differs, possibly owing to a read error. V and J are TRBV4-3 and TRBJ2-7, with D uncertain. Germline V gene data show CDR1 as LGHNA and CDR2 as YSLEER. The CDR3 has 14 residues. The CDR3 coding sequence is TGCGCCAGCAGCCAAGAGGCCAGCTCGCGAGGTAGGGTCTTC. Amino acid sequence: CASSQEASSRGRVF.

The chain uses TRBV29-1 and TRBJ1-1; the match to TRBD1 covers 7 bases. The CDR3 sequence is 16 residues long. J lost 1 base, V lost 4 bases, and 12 bases had no gene match. Germline CDR1 reads SQVTM; CDR2 reads ANQGSEA. In nucleotides, the CDR3 is TGCAGCGTTGGGGGACTACAGGGGTTCAAGAACACTGAAGCTTTCTTT. Encoded protein: CSVGGLQGFKNTEAFF.

This clone was observed a handful of times. This chain joins TRBV2 and TRBJ1-4, with D perhaps matching TRBD1 (5 bases). Germline CDR1 and CDR2: SNHLY and FYNNEI. The length of the CDR3 is 15 residues. The V and J ends lost 2 bases and 4 bases respectively, with 11 bases between them. The chain's CDR3 is CASSEFEQVNEKLFF. The CDR3 DNA sequence: TGTGCCAGCAGTGAATTTGAACAGGTTAATGAAAAACTGTTTTTT. Variable domain in full (rest from reference TRBV2 and TRBJ1-4): EPEVTQTPSHQVTQMGQEVILRCVPISNHLYFYWYRQILGQKVEFLVSFYNNEISEKSEIFDDQFSVERPDGSNFTLKIRSTKLEDSAMYFCASSEFEQVNEKLFFGSGTQLSVL.

This rearrangement joins TRBV6-4 to TRBJ2-7, with 11 bases identical to TRBD1. The junction had 11 bases not matched to a gene; V was cut back by 5 bases and J by 2 bases. This CDR3 region has 17 residues. CDR1 is MRHNA and CDR2 is SNTAGT in the germline V gene. CDR3 in amino acids: CASSIFGPGQGAYEQYF. Here the CDR3 DNA reads TGTGCCAGCAGTATATTCGGCCCGGGACAGGGGGCCTACGAGCAGTACTTC.

The gene calls are TRBV9 and TRBJ1-1; TRBD1 might be the D (5 bases). Germline assignment: CDR1 SGDLS and CDR2 YYNGEE. Deletions cut 0 bases from V and 3 bases from J, with 6 bases between. The CDR3 consists of 13 residues. The CDR3 DNA sequence: TGTGCCAGCAGCGTAGCGGGGGACACTGAAGCTTTCTTT. Its protein is CASSVAGDTEAFF.

The chain combines TRBV9 with TRBJ1-2, with no clear D. V was trimmed by 3 bases and J by 7 bases, leaving 10 bases between them. The CDR3 length is 12 residues. Germline lookup yields CDR1 SGDLS and CDR2 YYNGEE. As DNA, the CDR3 is TGTGCCAGCAGCGGTCGGGCGTCTGGCTACACCTTC. It translates to CASSGRASGYTF. The full variable domain, rest sourced from reference TRBV9 and TRBJ1-2, is DSGVTQTPKHLITATGQRVTLRCSPRSGDLSVYWYQQSLDQGLQFLIQYYNGEERAKGNILERFSAQQFPDLHSELNLSSLELGDSALYFCASSGRASGYTFGSGTRLTVV.

The J gene is TRBJ1-4, the V gene TRBV25-1, with D unresolved. V was pared by 2 bases and J by 2 bases, with 6 bases between. This CDR3 is 14 amino acids long. From germline, CDR1 is MGHDK and CDR2 SYGVNS. The CDR3: CASSEVGTNEKLFF. CDR3 DNA sequence: TGTGCCAGCAGTGAAGTAGGGACTAATGAAAAACTGTTTTTT.

This clone was detected ten times or more. The rearrangement uses TRBV10-1 and TRBJ2-7; a weak D match, TRBD2 (5 bases). Germline-derived CDR1 and CDR2 are WNHNN and SYGVQD (reference sequence). This CDR3 is 13 amino acids long. V lost 10 bases and J 0 bases, leaving 13 bases between the germline ends. In DNA, the CDR3 is TGCGCCACCCGGTGGCTAGCCTCCTACGAGCAGTACTTC. Amino acid sequence: CATRWLASYEQYF.

CDR3 sequence (DNA): TGTGCCAGCACCGGTTTCGACGGTCAGCCCCAGCATTTT. It is translated as CASTGFDGQPQHF. This chain uses TRBV6-6 with TRBJ1-5; no clear D. Germline V gene lookup returns CDR1 MNHNY and CDR2 SVGAGI (reference sequence). The CDR3 consists of 13 residues. Trimming left V 7 bases short and J 6 bases short, with 13 bases between.

The chain joins TRBV5-1 to TRBJ1-6, with TRBD1 matching 8 bases. Germline CDR1 and CDR2: SGHRS and YFSETQ. Losses at the gene ends were 4 bases for V and 5 bases for J; bases not matched to a gene: 8. This CDR3 comprises 16 residues. The DNA of the CDR3 is TGCGCCAGCAGCCCCTCAGGACAGGGAAATAATTCACCCCTCCACTTT. Protein sequence: CASSPSGQGNNSPLHF.

This clone has more than one count but fewer than ten. The rearrangement joins TRBV7-8 to TRBJ1-6, with D unresolved. This CDR3 spans 14 amino acids. Germline V CDR1 and CDR2: SGHVS, FQNEAQ. V was clipped by 1 base and J by 4 bases, with 5 bases between them. Here the CDR3 reads CASSLDGYNSPLHF. The CDR3, as DNA: TGTGCCAGCAGCTTAGATGGGTATAATTCACCCCTCCACTTT.

This clone was detected once. The genes are TRBV13 and TRBJ2-3; the match to TRBD2 covers 14 bases. CDR1 PRHDT and CDR2 FYEKMQ come from the germline V gene (reference sequence). This CDR3 spans 17 amino acids. J lost 2 bases, V lost 4 bases, and 5 bases had no gene match. The CDR3 is CASSWGLAGVTTDTQYF. CDR3 DNA: TGTGCCAGCAGCTGGGGACTAGCGGGGGTTACCACAGATACGCAGTATTTT.

This clone was found a few times. The genes are TRBV25-1 and TRBJ1-1; 11 bases are a match to TRBD1. Germline trimming cut 8 bases from V and 0 bases from J; bases unmatched to any gene: 5. Germline assignment: CDR1 MGHDK and CDR2 SYGVNS. This CDR3 comprises 15 residues. CDR3 amino acids: CASSRTGGMNTEAFF. In nucleotides, the CDR3 is TGTGCCAGCTCCCGGACAGGGGGCATGAACACTGAAGCTTTCTTT.

This sequence joins TRBV4-3 and TRBJ1-2; the match to TRBD1 covers 8 bases. Germline V gene lookup returns CDR1 LGHNA and CDR2 YSLEER. V shed 0 bases, J shed 4 bases, and the junction held 13 bases outside the gene matches. The CDR3 sequence is 18 residues long. For the CDR3, the DNA is TGCGCCAGCAGCCAAGATCTAGGCGGCAGGGGGCGAATCTATGGCTACACCTTC. Translating gives CASSQDLGGRGRIYGYTF.

This sequence joins TRBV9 and TRBJ2-1; TRBD2 aligns across 9 bases. The CDR3 totals 15 residues. Unmatched junction bases numbered 7, after V lost 4 bases and J lost 5 bases. CDR1 and CDR2 from the germline V gene are SGDLS and YYNGEE. This CDR3 is CASSPLAGRNNEQFF. CDR3 nucleotide sequence: TGTGCCAGCAGCCCCCTAGCGGGGCGTAACAATGAGCAGTTCTTC.

The rearrangement uses TRBV6-1 and TRBJ2-3; 9 bases line up with TRBD2. After removal of 6 bases from V and 0 bases from J, the junction contained 4 bases not matched to a gene. Germline V gene data show CDR1 as MNHNS and CDR2 as SASEGT. The CDR3 totals 15 residues. The CDR3 here is CASRSGGPSTDTQYF. The CDR3 region has the DNA TGTGCCAGCAGGAGCGGGGGGCCTAGCACAGATACGCAGTATTTT.

This clone came up once. J is TRBJ2-7 and V is TRBV15; 7 bases are shared with TRBD2. The CDR3 contains 14 residues. Germline lookup yields CDR1 LNHNV and CDR2 YYDKDF (reference sequence). V lost 0 bases, J lost 3 bases, and 2 bases stayed unmatched. The CDR3 reads CATSRDKRGYEQYF. CDR3 nucleotides: TGTGCCACCAGCAGAGATAAGCGGGGCTACGAGCAGTACTTC.